Shown below are 18 T cell receptor beta chains from a single sample sequenced in a study of technical replicates of blood from a few donors. Assay used: immunoSEQ multiplex PCR; TCRdb lists only in-frame clones, some missing. Of under 80,000 clones in the sample, around 94% are singletons; the top ten hold around 0.26%. The source material was T cells isolated from PBMCs. The receptors originated from a human donor in good health.

This chain joins TRBV7-9 and TRBJ2-1; TRBD1 agrees at 7 bases. CDR1 and CDR2 (germline): SEHNR, FQNEAQ (reference sequence). Trimming took 5 bases from V and 8 from J; bases not matched to a gene: 6. The CDR3 sequence is 13 residues long. As DNA, the CDR3 is TGTGCCAGCAGCCTACGAACAGGGGATGAGCAGTTCTTC. Translation: CASSLRTGDEQFF.

This rearrangement joins TRBV2 to TRBJ2-1, with D unresolved. The CDR3 has 14 residues. Trimming stripped 5 bases from V and 5 bases from J, with 13 bases between. Germline V lookup: CDR1 SNHLY, CDR2 FYNNEI. CDR3 bases: TGTGCCAGCAGTCACGACTCACATGACAATGAGCAGTTCTTC. Protein product: CASSHDSHDNEQFF.

This clone was counted once. The rearrangement uses TRBV4-1 and TRBJ2-5; D possibly corresponds to TRBD2 (5 bases). The CDR3 covers 13 residues. V dropped 3 bases and J dropped 2 bases, with 7 bases sitting between them. The germline V gene encodes CDR1 MGHRA and CDR2 YSYEKL. The CDR3 DNA reads as TGCGCCAGCAGCCATCCGGGGCAAGAGACCCAGTACTTC. It encodes CASSHPGQETQYF.

This clone was recorded once. V is TRBV2 and J is TRBJ1-5, with D perhaps TRBD1 (6 bases). Germline values: CDR1 SNHLY, CDR2 FYNNEI. V dropped 7 bases and J dropped 0 bases, with 13 bases sitting between them. The CDR3 is 15 residues long. The CDR3 loop reads CASTGRTDSNQPQHF. The DNA of the CDR3 is TGTGCCAGCACCGGGAGGACAGATAGCAATCAGCCCCAGCATTTT.

The CDR3 sequence is CSVGGGVDEKLFF. CDR3 coding DNA: TGCAGCGTGGGGGGGGGAGTCGATGAAAAACTGTTTTTT. The genes are TRBV29-1 and TRBJ1-4, with a weak D call TRBD1 (5 bases). The V gene's germline CDR1 is SQVTM and CDR2 ANQGSEA. Deletions cut 6 bases from V and 6 bases from J, with 14 bases between. The length of the CDR3 is 13 residues.

J is TRBJ2-1 and V is TRBV30; 8 nucleotides match TRBD1. With V trimmed by 6 bases and J by 3 bases, 7 bases remained unmatched. Per the germline V gene, CDR1 is GTSNPN and CDR2 is SVGIG (reference sequence). CDR3 length: 14 residues. CDR3 residues: CACRVTGGYNEQFF. The CDR3 DNA follows: TGTGCCTGCCGAGTTACAGGGGGCTACAATGAGCAGTTCTTC.

This chain joins TRBV28 and TRBJ2-2; maybe TRBD1 (5 bases). Germline V gene sequence: CDR1 MDHEN, CDR2 SYDVKM. Trimming removed 5 bases from V and 4 bases from J, with 11 bases in between. The CDR3 spans 14 residues. CDR3 sequence (DNA): TGTGCCAGCAGTCCAACAGGCGGCACCGGGGAGCTGTTTTTT. Translating gives CASSPTGGTGELFF.

This clone was counted a single time. The V gene is TRBV6-5, the J gene TRBJ2-7; 7 nucleotides line up with TRBD1. CDR1 and CDR2 from the germline V gene are MNHEY and SVGAGI. V was pared by 0 bases and J by 2 bases, with 4 bases of the junction left unmatched. The CDR3 spans 15 residues. CDR3 region: CASSYSFQGAYEQYF. Here the CDR3 DNA reads TGTGCCAGCAGTTACTCTTTTCAGGGGGCCTACGAGCAGTACTTC.

This clone was recorded a few times. The rearrangement links TRBV7-9 to TRBJ2-5, with D maybe TRBD1 (5 bases). The germline gives CDR1 SEHNR, CDR2 FQNEAQ (reference sequence). This CDR3 comprises 15 residues. V shed 2 bases and J shed 2 bases, with 12 bases lying between them. DNA for the CDR3: TGTGCCAGCAGCTTAAGTGGGGCTATTCAAGAGACCCAGTACTTC. The encoded protein is CASSLSGAIQETQYF. Supplemented by reference TRBV7-9 and TRBJ2-5, the full variable domain reads DTGVSQNPRHKITKRGQNVTFRCDPISEHNRLYWYRQTLGQGPEFLTYFQNEAQLEKSRLLSDRFSAERPKGSFSTLEIQRTEQGDSAMYLCASSLSGAIQETQYFGPGTRLLVL.

This chain joins TRBV19 and TRBJ2-3; 7 bases agree with TRBD2. The CDR3 sequence is 14 residues long. CDR1 and CDR2 from the germline V gene are LNHDA and SQIVND (reference sequence). V gave up 5 bases and J gave up 2 bases; unmatched junction bases: 4. CDR3 DNA: TGTGCCAGTAGTTTCAGCGGGATCACAGATACGCAGTATTTT. The encoded protein is CASSFSGITDTQYF.

The chain joins TRBV11-2 to TRBJ1-1; 7 bases line up with TRBD1. This CDR3 has 18 amino acids. Trimming removed 2 bases from V and 1 base from J; junction bases left unmatched: 13. Germline-derived CDR1 and CDR2 are SGHAT and FQNNGV. This CDR3 is CASSLFDRDPGGNTEAFF. The CDR3 DNA reads as TGTGCCAGCAGCTTATTCGACAGGGACCCTGGGGGGAACACTGAAGCTTTCTTT.

The chain carries TRBV11-3 and TRBJ1-3; D call uncertain. The CDR3 has 14 residues. The ends were cut back, 5 bases at V and 0 bases at J, with 8 bases in the middle. In germline, CDR1 is SGHNT, CDR2 YENEEA. DNA of the CDR3: TGTGCCAGCAGCGCGGGCTCCTCTGGAAACACCATATATTTT. Protein product: CASSAGSSGNTIYF.

This chain uses TRBV27 with TRBJ2-1, with 9 nucleotides matching TRBD2. J lost 3 bases, V lost 6 bases, and 3 bases had no gene match. The CDR3 extends over 14 amino acids. Germline V gene data show CDR1 as MNHEY and CDR2 as SMNVEV (reference sequence). The CDR3 loop is CASRPLAGYNEQFF. The DNA for the CDR3 is TGTGCCAGCAGACCACTAGCGGGCTACAATGAGCAGTTCTTC.

The V gene is TRBV6-5, the J gene TRBJ1-3; the D gene is possibly TRBD1 (6 bases). The CDR3 spans 16 residues. In germline, CDR1 is MNHEY, CDR2 SVGAGI. The germline V and J ends were trimmed by 2 bases and 4 bases, with 15 bases remaining between them. The CDR3 region has the DNA TGTGCCAGCAGTTACAGCGCCGGGACACTAGGAAACACCATATATTTT. Its translation is CASSYSAGTLGNTIYF.

This chain's CDR3 is CAWRRGGQANYEQYF. CDR3 sequence (DNA): TGTGCCTGGAGGAGGGGGGGACAGGCGAACTACGAGCAGTACTTC. The genes are TRBV30 and TRBJ2-7, with D perhaps matching TRBD1 (8 bases). Germline-derived CDR1 and CDR2 are GTSNPN and SVGIG (reference sequence). The CDR3 extends over 15 amino acids. Trimming cost V 3 bases and J 3 bases, with 18 bases left between them.

V usage is TRBV19 and J usage is TRBJ1-4; maybe TRBD1 (5 bases). This CDR3 has 16 residues. Germline CDR1 is LNHDA and CDR2 is SQIVND (reference sequence). V lost 7 bases, J lost 3 bases, and 18 bases lay in between. CDR3 in amino acids: CASTMGGPAPNEKLFF. DNA of the CDR3: TGTGCCAGTACCATGGGGGGACCGGCGCCTAATGAAAAACTGTTTTTT.

V and J are TRBV25-1 and TRBJ1-1, with D possibly being TRBD1 (6 bases). This CDR3 region has 16 residues. V lost 3 bases and J lost 9, with 23 bases in between. Germline CDR1 is MGHDK and CDR2 is SYGVNS. The CDR3 DNA sequence: TGTGCCAGCAGTGAGTCATACAGGGAATTAAAGGGACAAGCTTTCTTT. It translates to CASSESYRELKGQAFF.

V is TRBV2 and J is TRBJ2-2; D is possibly TRBD1 (5 bases). CDR1 is SNHLY, CDR2 FYNNEI, per germline. This CDR3 region has 13 residues. V lost 4 bases, J lost 3 bases, and 6 bases lay in between. CDR3 sequence reads: CASSGQYTGELFF. The CDR3 DNA follows: TGTGCCAGCAGTGGACAGTACACCGGGGAGCTGTTTTTT. The whole variable domain, filled in from reference TRBV2 and TRBJ2-2, reads EPEVTQTPSHQVTQMGQEVILRCVPISNHLYFYWYRQILGQKVEFLVSFYNNEISEKSEIFDDQFSVERPDGSNFTLKIRSTKLEDSAMYFCASSGQYTGELFFGEGSRLTVL.